Following are 13 T cell receptor beta chains from one sample sequenced in a study of T-cell memory formation after mild COVID-19 (dated by TCRdb to about 2021). Library preparation was by 5' RACE. Sequencing was carried out with an Illumina NovaSeq 6000. The public reads were run again by TCRdb, first through fastp at Q25 and then through MiXCR, and only productive beta chains were kept. Rows matching on CDR3 protein sequence are summarized as one entry with the most common DNA and genes. Here the sample has about 160,000 distinct CDR3 sequences; roughly 31% occur a single time. The biggest ten clones account for approximately 12% of the sample. The source material was PBMCs or a T cell subset sorted from them (not recorded which). Receptors originate from an adult woman who had mild COVID-19 (a few samples of this study predate the infection). The sample titles of this study are shuffled in the database, so cell type and time point are left out; the donor was told from shared clones.

V usage is TRBV7-6 and J usage is TRBJ2-1; 10 nucleotides align to TRBD2. Trimming cost V 4 bases and J 10 bases; bases outside gene matches: 13. The CDR3 totals 16 residues. Germline V CDR1 and CDR2: SGHVS, FNYEAQ. DNA for the CDR3: TGTGCCAGCAGCTCCCCTGGGGCTAGCGGGGGAGTGGAGCAGTTCTTC. This gives the protein CASSSPGASGGVEQFF.

A few counts support this clonotype. V usage is TRBV5-1 and J usage is TRBJ2-1; maybe TRBD2 (6 bases). The V end lost 2 bases, the J end lost 8 bases, and 17 bases lay between the germline ends. The CDR3 length is 15 residues. Looked up from germline, CDR1 is SGHRS and CDR2 is YFSETQ. The CDR3 DNA sequence: TGCGCCAGCAGCTTTCGTGGCGGGGTCCCCGATGAGCAGTTCTTC. The encoded protein is CASSFRGGVPDEQFF.

V is TRBV4-2 and J is TRBJ2-3; TRBD1 or TRBD2 may be the D gene (6 bases each). Per the germline V gene, CDR1 is LGHNA and CDR2 is YNFKEQ. The CDR3 has 13 residues. The germline V and J ends were trimmed by 4 bases and 11 bases, with 16 bases remaining between them. CDR3 sequence: CASSLLDGGEQYF. In nucleotides, the CDR3 is TGTGCCAGCAGCCTCCTGGACGGGGGCGAGCAGTATTTT.

The chain carries TRBV2 and TRBJ1-2; TRBD1 might be the D (5 bases). Germline CDR1 SNHLY, CDR2 FYNNEI. This CDR3 comprises 17 residues. The V and J ends lost 0 bases and 3 bases respectively, with 17 bases between them. CDR3 nucleotides: TGTGCCAGCAGTGAAGCGCGGGGGTTGGGACTGGACTATGGCTACACCTTC. Its protein product is CASSEARGLGLDYGYTF.

The chain combines TRBV4-1 with TRBJ1-5; no firm D call. The V end was cut by 4 bases, the J end by 0 bases, with 7 bases between. Germline V gives CDR1 MGHRA, CDR2 YSYEKL. The CDR3 covers 14 residues. The CDR3 protein is CASSLRSSNQPQHF. The CDR3 DNA reads as TGCGCCAGCAGCCTCCGTTCTAGCAATCAGCCCCAGCATTTT.

The V call is TRBV29-1, the J call TRBJ2-2; 8 nucleotides agree with TRBD2. This CDR3 comprises 16 residues. Germline assignment: CDR1 SQVTM and CDR2 ANQGSEA. V was clipped by 4 bases and J by 1 base; unmatched bases: 8. CDR3 in amino acids: CSVGGAGVGNTGELFF. DNA for the CDR3: TGCAGCGTTGGAGGAGCGGGAGTGGGGAACACCGGGGAGCTGTTTTTT.

The V and J genes are TRBV15 and TRBJ2-5; TRBD2 aligns across 12 bases. Unmatched junction bases numbered 11, after V lost 5 bases and J lost 4 bases. The CDR3 loop spans 17 amino acids. Germline V gene lookup returns CDR1 LNHNV and CDR2 YYDKDF (reference sequence). In nucleotides, the CDR3 is TGTGCCACCAGCCGTCCCGGACTAGCGGGGTCAGGAGAGACCCAGTACTTC. Amino acids: CATSRPGLAGSGETQYF. The full variable domain, its missing parts supplied by reference TRBV15 and TRBJ2-5, is DAMVIQNPRYQVTQFGKPVTLSCSQTLNHNVMYWYQQKSSQAPKLLFHYYDKDFNNEADTPDNFQSRRPNTSFCFLDIRSPGLGDTAMYLCATSRPGLAGSGETQYFGPGTRLLVL.

This clonotype was counted between two and nine times. This chain uses TRBV12-3 or TRBV12-4 with TRBJ2-7; D is unresolved. The CDR3 sequence is 11 residues long. Between the trimmed V and J ends, which lost 7 bases and 0 bases, there was a span of 4 bases. The CDR3 region has the DNA TGTGCCAGCACCGCCTCCTACGAGCAGTACTTC. Protein: CASTASYEQYF.

The chain combines TRBV12-3 or TRBV12-4 with TRBJ2-3; 13 nucleotides line up with TRBD2. CDR3 length: 15 amino acids. V was clipped by 7 bases and J by 3 bases; unmatched bases: 4. Here the CDR3 DNA reads TGTGCCAGCACGACTAGCGGGAGGAGGACAGATACGCAGTATTTT. The encoded protein is CASTTSGRRTDTQYF.

The gene calls are TRBV29-1 and TRBJ2-3; TRBD1 is a possible D gene (5 bases). The CDR3 is 14 amino acids. Per the germline V gene, CDR1 is SQVTM and CDR2 is ANQGSEA. V was shortened by 3 bases and J by 3 bases, with 13 bases between the two germline ends. For the CDR3, the DNA is TGCAGCGTTGAGGTCAGGGCGAGGACAGATACGCAGTATTTT. Its protein product is CSVEVRARTDTQYF.

The chain combines TRBV9 with TRBJ2-7, with a possible D match to TRBD2 (5 bases). CDR3 length: 16 amino acids. V shed 6 bases and J shed 3 bases, with 22 bases lying between them. CDR1 is SGDLS and CDR2 is YYNGEE in the germline V gene. This CDR3 reads CASTLVPNGNLYEQYF. CDR3 in DNA: TGTGCCAGCACCCTAGTACCTAACGGGAACCTCTACGAGCAGTACTTC.

The V gene is TRBV10-3, the J gene TRBJ2-7; 11 positions match TRBD2. V shed 6 bases and J 2 bases; nucleotides not matched to a gene: 3. CDR1 is ENHRY and CDR2 is SYGVKD in the germline V gene. The CDR3 is made up of 14 amino acids. CDR3: CAISTSGRPYEQYF. As DNA, the CDR3 is TGTGCCATCAGCACTAGCGGGAGACCCTACGAGCAGTACTTC.

This clonotype was found a few times. J is TRBJ1-1 and V is TRBV5-5; 9 bases are shared with TRBD1. The CDR3 is 16 residues long. The V and J ends lost 4 bases and 4 bases, in that order; junction bases with no gene match: 11. Per the germline V gene, CDR1 is SGHKS and CDR2 is YYEKEE (reference sequence). The CDR3 DNA is TGTGCCAGCAGCCGGGACAGGGCAAAAGGGGGCACTGAAGCTTTCTTT. Protein sequence: CASSRDRAKGGTEAFF.